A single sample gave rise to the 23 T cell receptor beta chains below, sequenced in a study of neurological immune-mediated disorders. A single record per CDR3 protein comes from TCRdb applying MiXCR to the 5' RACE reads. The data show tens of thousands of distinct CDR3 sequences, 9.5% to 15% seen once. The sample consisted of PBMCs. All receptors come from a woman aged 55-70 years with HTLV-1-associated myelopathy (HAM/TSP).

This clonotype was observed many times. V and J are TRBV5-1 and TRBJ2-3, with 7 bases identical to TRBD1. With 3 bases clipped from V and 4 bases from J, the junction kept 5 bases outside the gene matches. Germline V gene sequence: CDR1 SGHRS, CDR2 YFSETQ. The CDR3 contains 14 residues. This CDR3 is CASSSGDRPDTQYF. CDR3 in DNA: TGCGCCAGCAGCTCCGGGGACAGACCAGATACGCAGTATTTT.

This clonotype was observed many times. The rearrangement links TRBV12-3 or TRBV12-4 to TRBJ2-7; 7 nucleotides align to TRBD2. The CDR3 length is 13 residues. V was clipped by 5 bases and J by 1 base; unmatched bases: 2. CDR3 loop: CASSHSGSYEQYF. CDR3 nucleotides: TGTGCCAGCAGTCATAGCGGGTCCTACGAGCAGTACTTC.

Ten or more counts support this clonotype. The CDR3 sequence is CSAAAGTGTYEQYF. The DNA for the CDR3 is TGCAGTGCAGCCGCCGGGACAGGGACCTACGAGCAGTACTTC. The chain has TRBV20-1 and TRBJ2-7, with 9 positions matching TRBD1. CDR1 and CDR2 (germline): DFQATT, SNEGSKA (reference sequence). J was trimmed by 2 bases and V by 6 bases; bases with no gene match: 8. This CDR3 region has 14 residues.

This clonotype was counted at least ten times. The CDR3 region is CASSSRTSGKQTNNEQFF. The DNA of the CDR3 is TGTGCCAGCAGCTCCCGGACTAGCGGGAAACAGACAAACAATGAGCAGTTCTTC. The chain joins TRBV11-2 to TRBJ2-1; 12 bases are a match to TRBD2. The CDR3 has 18 residues. The V gene end was trimmed by 4 bases and the J gene end by 5 bases; junction bases not matched to a gene: 12. Germline CDR1 is SGHAT and CDR2 is FQNNGV.

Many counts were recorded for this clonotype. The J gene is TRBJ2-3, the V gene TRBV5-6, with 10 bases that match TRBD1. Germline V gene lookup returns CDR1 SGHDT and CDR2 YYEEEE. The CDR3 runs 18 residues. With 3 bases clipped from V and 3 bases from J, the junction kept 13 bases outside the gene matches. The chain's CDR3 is CASSSRILGTGATDTQYF. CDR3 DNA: TGTGCCAGCAGCTCCCGGATCTTGGGGACAGGGGCGACAGATACGCAGTATTTT.

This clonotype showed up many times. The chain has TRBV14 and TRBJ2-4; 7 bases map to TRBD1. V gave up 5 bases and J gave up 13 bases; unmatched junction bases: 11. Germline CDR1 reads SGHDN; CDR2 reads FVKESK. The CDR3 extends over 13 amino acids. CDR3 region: CASSGSSGQIQYF. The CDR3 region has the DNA TGTGCCAGCAGCGGAAGCTCGGGACAGATCCAGTACTTC.

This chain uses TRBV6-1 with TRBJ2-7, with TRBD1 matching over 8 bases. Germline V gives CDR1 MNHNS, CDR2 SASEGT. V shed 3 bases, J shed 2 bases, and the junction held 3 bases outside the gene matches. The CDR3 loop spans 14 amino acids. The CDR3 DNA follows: TGTGCCAGCAGTGACACAGGGGGTCCCTACGAGCAGTACTTC. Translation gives CASSDTGGPYEQYF.

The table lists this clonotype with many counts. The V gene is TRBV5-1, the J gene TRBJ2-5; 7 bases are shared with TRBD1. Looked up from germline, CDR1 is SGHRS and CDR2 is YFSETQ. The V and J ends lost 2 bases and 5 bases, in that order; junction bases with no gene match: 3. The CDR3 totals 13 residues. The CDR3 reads CASSFDRAETQYF. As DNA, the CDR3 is TGCGCCAGCAGCTTCGACAGGGCCGAGACCCAGTACTTC.

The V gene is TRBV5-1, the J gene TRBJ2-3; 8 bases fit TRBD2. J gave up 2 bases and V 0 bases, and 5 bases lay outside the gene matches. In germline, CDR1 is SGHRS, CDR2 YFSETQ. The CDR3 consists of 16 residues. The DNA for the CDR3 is TGCGCCAGCAGCTTGGCTTTAGCGGGGCCCACAGATACGCAGTATTTT. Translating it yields CASSLALAGPTDTQYF.

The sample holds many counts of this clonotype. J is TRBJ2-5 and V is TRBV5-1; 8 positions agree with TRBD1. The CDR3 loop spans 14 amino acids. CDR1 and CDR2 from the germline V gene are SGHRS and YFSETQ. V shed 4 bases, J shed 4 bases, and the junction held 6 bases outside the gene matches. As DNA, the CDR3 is TGCGCCAGCAGCCGAGGACAGGGAGGAGAGACCCAGTACTTC. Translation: CASSRGQGGETQYF.

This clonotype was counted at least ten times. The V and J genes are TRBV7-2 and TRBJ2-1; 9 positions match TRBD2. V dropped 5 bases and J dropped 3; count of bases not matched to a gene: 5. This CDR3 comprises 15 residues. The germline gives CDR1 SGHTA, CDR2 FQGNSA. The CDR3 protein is CASSAGTSYYNEQFF. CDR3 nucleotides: TGTGCCAGCAGCGCCGGGACTAGCTACTACAATGAGCAGTTCTTC.

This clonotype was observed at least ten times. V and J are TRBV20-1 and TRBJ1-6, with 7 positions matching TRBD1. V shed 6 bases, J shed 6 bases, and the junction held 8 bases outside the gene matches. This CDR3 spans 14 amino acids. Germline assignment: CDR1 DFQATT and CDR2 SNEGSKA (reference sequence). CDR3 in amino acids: CSATGAGVNSPLHF. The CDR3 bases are TGCAGTGCCACAGGGGCCGGAGTTAATTCACCCCTCCACTTT.

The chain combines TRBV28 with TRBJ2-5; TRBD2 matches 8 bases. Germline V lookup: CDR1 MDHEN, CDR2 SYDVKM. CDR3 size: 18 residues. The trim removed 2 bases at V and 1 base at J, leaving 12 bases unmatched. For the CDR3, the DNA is TGTGCCAGCAGTTTAACGGAGGGGACTAGTGGGCCCCAAGAGACCCAGTACTTC. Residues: CASSLTEGTSGPQETQYF.

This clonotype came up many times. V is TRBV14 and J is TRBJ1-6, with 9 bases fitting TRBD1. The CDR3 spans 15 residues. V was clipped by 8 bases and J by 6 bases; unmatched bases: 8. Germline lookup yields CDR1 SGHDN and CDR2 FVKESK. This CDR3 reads CASHPGQGLNSPLHF. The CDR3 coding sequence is TGTGCCAGCCACCCGGGACAGGGTCTTAATTCACCCCTCCACTTT. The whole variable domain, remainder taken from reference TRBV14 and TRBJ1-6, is EAGVTQFPSHSVIEKGQTVTLRCDPISGHDNLYWYRRVMGKEIKFLLHFVKESKQDESGMPNNRFLAERTGGTYSTLKVQPAELEDSGVYFCASHPGQGLNSPLHFGNGTRLTVT.

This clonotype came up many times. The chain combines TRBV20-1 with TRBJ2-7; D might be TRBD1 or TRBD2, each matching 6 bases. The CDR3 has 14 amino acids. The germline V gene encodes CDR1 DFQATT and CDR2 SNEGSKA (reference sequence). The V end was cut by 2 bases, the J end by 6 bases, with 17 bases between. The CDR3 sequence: CSARRPEGGIEQYF. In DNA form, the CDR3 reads TGCAGTGCTAGAAGACCAGAGGGGGGCATCGAGCAGTACTTC.

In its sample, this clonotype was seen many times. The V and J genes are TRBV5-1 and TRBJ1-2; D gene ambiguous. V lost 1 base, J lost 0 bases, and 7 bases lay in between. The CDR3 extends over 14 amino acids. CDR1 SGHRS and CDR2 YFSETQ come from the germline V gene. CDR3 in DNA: TGCGCCAGCAGCTTGAACGGGCCTAACTATGGCTACACCTTC. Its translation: CASSLNGPNYGYTF.

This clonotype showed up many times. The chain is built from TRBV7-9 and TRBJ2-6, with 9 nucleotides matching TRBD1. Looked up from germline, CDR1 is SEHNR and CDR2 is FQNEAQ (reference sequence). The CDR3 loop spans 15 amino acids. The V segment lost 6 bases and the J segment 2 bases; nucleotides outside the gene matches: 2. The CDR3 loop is CASRRTGAGANVLTF. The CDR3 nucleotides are TGTGCCAGCAGACGGACAGGGGCTGGGGCCAACGTCCTGACTTTC.

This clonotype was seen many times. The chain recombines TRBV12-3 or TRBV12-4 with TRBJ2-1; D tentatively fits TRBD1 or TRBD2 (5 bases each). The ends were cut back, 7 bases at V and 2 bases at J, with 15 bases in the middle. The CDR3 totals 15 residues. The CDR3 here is CASNPNGGPYNEQFF. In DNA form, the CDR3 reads TGTGCCAGCAACCCCAATGGGGGTCCCTACAATGAGCAGTTCTTC.

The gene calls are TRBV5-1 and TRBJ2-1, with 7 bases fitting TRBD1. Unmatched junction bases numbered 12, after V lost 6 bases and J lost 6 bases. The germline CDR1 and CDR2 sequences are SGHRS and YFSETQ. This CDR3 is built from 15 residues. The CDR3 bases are TGCGCCAGCACCACAGGGCACACAGGGGTCAATGAGCAGTTCTTC. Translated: CASTTGHTGVNEQFF. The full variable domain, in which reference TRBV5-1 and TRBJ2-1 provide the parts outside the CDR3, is KAGVTQTPRYLIKTRGQQVTLSCSPISGHRSVSWYQQTPGQGLQFLFEYFSETQRNKGNFPGRFSGRQFSNSRSEMNVSTLELGDSALYLCASTTGHTGVNEQFFGPGTRLTVL.

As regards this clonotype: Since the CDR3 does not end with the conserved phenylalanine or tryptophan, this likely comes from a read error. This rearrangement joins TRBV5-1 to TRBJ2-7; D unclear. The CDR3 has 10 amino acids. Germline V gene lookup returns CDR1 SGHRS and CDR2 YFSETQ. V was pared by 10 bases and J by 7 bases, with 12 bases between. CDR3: CAPKVCEQYL. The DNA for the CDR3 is TGCGCCCCTAAAGTGTGTGAGCAGTACTTA.

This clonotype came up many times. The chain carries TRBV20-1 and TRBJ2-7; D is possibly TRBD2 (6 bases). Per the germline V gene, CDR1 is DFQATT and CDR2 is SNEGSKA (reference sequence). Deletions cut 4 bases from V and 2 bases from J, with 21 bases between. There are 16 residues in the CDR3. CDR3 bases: TGCAGTGCTACCGGCAGAGCGGGCCGAGATACCTACGAGCAGTACTTC. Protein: CSATGRAGRDTYEQYF.

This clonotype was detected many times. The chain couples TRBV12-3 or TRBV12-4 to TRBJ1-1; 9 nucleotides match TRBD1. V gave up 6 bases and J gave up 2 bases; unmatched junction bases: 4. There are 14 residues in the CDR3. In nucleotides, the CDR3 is TGTGCCAGCAGCCGGGACAGGGTTAACACTGAAGCTTTCTTT. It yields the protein CASSRDRVNTEAFF.

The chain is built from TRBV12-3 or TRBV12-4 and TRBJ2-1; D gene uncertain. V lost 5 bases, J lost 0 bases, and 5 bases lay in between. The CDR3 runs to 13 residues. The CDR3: CASSPSSYNEQFF. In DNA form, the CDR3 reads TGTGCCAGCAGTCCTAGCTCCTACAATGAGCAGTTCTTC.